These 13 T cell receptor beta chains were sequenced from one sample in a study of shared clonotypes between healthy human individuals. Naive CD8 populations comprised CD45RO-negative cells positively selected for CCR7, excluding terminally differentiated effector memory CD45RA+ cells. Method: immunoSEQ multiplex PCR; TCRdb's copy keeps in-frame clones and lacks some. The repertoire has roughly 2.1 million clones, under 95% of them found once; the top ten carry 1.7%. The sample taken for sequencing was naive CD8+ T cells from PBMCs. The receptors were gathered from a man between 18 and 35 years old in good health. Some clones in this sample may be carry-over from other donors' samples.

The chain uses TRBV15 and TRBJ2-3; weak D call: TRBD1 (6 bases). This CDR3 is built from 19 residues. The ends were cut back, 1 base at V and 6 bases at J, with 26 bases in the middle. The germline V gene encodes CDR1 LNHNV and CDR2 YYDKDF (reference sequence). CDR3 bases: TGTGCCACCAGCAGAGTGGGGCTAAGGACAGCAAGAGAGGCGGATACGCAGTATTTT. This codes for CATSRVGLRTAREADTQYF.

This rearrangement joins TRBV19 to TRBJ1-1; D gene uncertain. V was pared by 6 bases and J by 0 bases, with 11 bases between. From germline, CDR1 is LNHDA and CDR2 SQIVND (reference sequence). This CDR3 region has 14 residues. As DNA, the CDR3 is TGTGCCAGTAGCCCCATCGGGGTGAACACTGAAGCTTTCTTT. It translates to CASSPIGVNTEAFF.

V usage is TRBV27 and J usage is TRBJ1-5, with 10 bases matching TRBD1. The CDR3 spans 14 residues. Trimming cost V 6 bases and J 7 bases; bases outside gene matches: 6. Germline CDR1 MNHEY, CDR2 SMNVEV (reference sequence). CDR3 loop: CASSGQGGGQPQHF. The DNA of the CDR3 is TGTGCCAGCAGCGGACAGGGGGGAGGGCAGCCCCAGCATTTT.

This clone was counted a single time. The chain links TRBV29-1 to TRBJ2-1; 7 positions match TRBD1. CDR1 and CDR2 (germline): SQVTM, ANQGSEA. V shed 3 bases, J shed 3 bases, and the junction held 2 bases outside the gene matches. The CDR3 runs 13 residues. This chain's CDR3 is CSVDRGFYNEQFF. The CDR3 nucleotides read TGCAGCGTTGACAGGGGGTTCTACAATGAGCAGTTCTTC.

The rearrangement uses TRBV7-6 and TRBJ1-1; D gene uncertain. V was trimmed by 5 bases and J by 1 base, leaving 14 bases between them. The CDR3 spans 15 residues. Per germline, CDR1 SGHVS and CDR2 FNYEAQ. As DNA, the CDR3 is TGTGCCAGCAGCCCTAGGGTGGTGGGGAACACTGAAGCTTTCTTT. As protein: CASSPRVVGNTEAFF.

This clone was observed once. CDR3 nucleotides: TGTGCCAGCAGCGCCGGGACAATTCGAGTGACCCAGTACTTC. Its translation is CASSAGTIRVTQYF. The J gene is TRBJ2-5, the V gene TRBV7-6; D is perhaps TRBD1 (6 bases). Germline V gene lookup returns CDR1 SGHVS and CDR2 FNYEAQ. There are 14 residues in the CDR3. The ends were cut back, 5 bases at V and 7 bases at J, with 17 bases in the middle. The full variable domain, with the rest looked up from reference TRBV7-6 and TRBJ2-5, is GAGVSQSPRYKVTKRGQDVALRCDPISGHVSLYWYRQALGQGPEFLTYFNYEAQQDKSGLPNDRFSAERPEGSISTLTIQRTEQRDSAMYRCASSAGTIRVTQYFGPGTRLLVL.

The count of this clone is one. This chain uses TRBV29-1 with TRBJ2-7; 9 nucleotides line up with TRBD1. CDR3 size: 14 residues. The V segment lost 6 bases and the J segment 0 bases; nucleotides outside the gene matches: 6. Germline V CDR1 and CDR2: SQVTM, ANQGSEA. CDR3 protein: CSVDGTGHSYEQYF. In nucleotides, the CDR3 is TGCAGCGTGGACGGGACAGGGCACTCCTACGAGCAGTACTTC.

This sequence joins TRBV5-1 and TRBJ1-6; D is unclear. V was clipped by 4 bases and J by 7 bases, with 15 bases between them. The V gene's germline CDR1 is SGHRS and CDR2 YFSETQ. The CDR3 totals 15 residues. CDR3 bases: TGCGCCAGCAGCCCGGAGGGAGGTCGGAATTCACCCCTCCACTTT. Translation gives CASSPEGGRNSPLHF.

The gene calls are TRBV28 and TRBJ2-1; D may be TRBD1 (6 bases). The CDR3 is 16 residues long. Germline V gives CDR1 MDHEN, CDR2 SYDVKM. V lost 5 bases and J 4 bases, leaving 18 bases between the germline ends. CDR3 nucleotide sequence: TGTGCCAGCAGTGATCACCGGGACACCTTTTACAATGAGCAGTTCTTC. Its protein is CASSDHRDTFYNEQFF.

The rearrangement joins TRBV9 to TRBJ2-3, with 13 bases identical to TRBD2. J gave up 2 bases and V 0 bases, and 3 bases lay outside the gene matches. Germline V gene sequence: CDR1 SGDLS, CDR2 YYNGEE. This CDR3 is 17 amino acids long. The CDR3 nucleotides read TGTGCCAGCAGCGTAGGCGGGACTAGCGGGATCACAGATACGCAGTATTTT. This sequence encodes CASSVGGTSGITDTQYF.

The chain combines TRBV30 with TRBJ2-1; 15 nucleotides align to TRBD2. Per the germline V gene, CDR1 is GTSNPN and CDR2 is SVGIG (reference sequence). Trimming took 5 bases from V and 2 from J; bases not matched to a gene: 1. The CDR3 sequence is 15 residues long. CDR3 loop: CAWGLAGGPYNEQFF. As DNA, the CDR3 is TGTGCCTGGGGACTAGCGGGAGGGCCCTACAATGAGCAGTTCTTC.

The DNA for the CDR3 is TGTGCCAGCAGCCTTACAGGGTCCAGCCGCTATGGCTACACCTTC. Translating gives CASSLTGSSRYGYTF. The rearrangement links TRBV4-2 to TRBJ1-2; weak D call: TRBD1 (6 bases). With 4 bases removed from V and 4 bases from J, the gap between germline ends came to 16 bases. CDR3 length: 15 amino acids. The germline gives CDR1 LGHNA, CDR2 YNFKEQ.

V is TRBV30 and J is TRBJ2-7; D is possibly TRBD2 (5 bases). Deletions cut 0 bases from V and 5 bases from J, with 11 bases between. Germline V CDR1 and CDR2: GTSNPN, SVGIG (reference sequence). The length of the CDR3 is 13 residues. CDR3 loop: CAWSVADPNEQYF. DNA of the CDR3: TGTGCCTGGAGTGTAGCGGATCCCAACGAGCAGTACTTC.